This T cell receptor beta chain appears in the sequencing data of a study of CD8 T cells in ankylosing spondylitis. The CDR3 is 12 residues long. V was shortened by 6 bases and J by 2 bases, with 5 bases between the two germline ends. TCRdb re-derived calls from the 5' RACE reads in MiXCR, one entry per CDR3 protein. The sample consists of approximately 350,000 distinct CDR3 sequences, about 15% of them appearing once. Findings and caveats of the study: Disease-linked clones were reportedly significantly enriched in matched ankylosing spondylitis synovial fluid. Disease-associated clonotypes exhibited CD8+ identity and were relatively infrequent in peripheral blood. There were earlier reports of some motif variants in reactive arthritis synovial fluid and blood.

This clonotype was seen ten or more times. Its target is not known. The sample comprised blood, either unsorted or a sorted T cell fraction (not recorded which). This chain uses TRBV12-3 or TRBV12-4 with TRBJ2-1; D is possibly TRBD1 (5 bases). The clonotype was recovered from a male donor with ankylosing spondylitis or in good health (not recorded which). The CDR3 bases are TGTGCCAGCAGGGGGCCCTACAATGAGCAGTTCTTC. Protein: CASRGPYNEQFF.